The 30 T cell receptor beta chains in this list originate from one sample, sequenced in a study of OX40 agonist ivuxolimab in advanced cancers. Only in-frame clones appear in the TCRdb table, and some are missing; sequencing was by immunoSEQ multiplex PCR. The sample includes approximately 63,000 clones, approximately 90% of them seen just once. The sequences come from CD4+ or CD8+ T cells sorted from blood, collected in a trial of the OX40 agonist ivuxolimab. All receptors derive from an adult with an advanced solid tumor such as melanoma, head and neck, liver or kidney cancer.

The rearrangement joins TRBV19 to TRBJ2-2; D is ambiguous. The CDR3 runs 13 residues. V was clipped by 3 bases and J by 6 bases, with 8 bases between them. Germline loops: CDR1 LNHDA, CDR2 SQIVND (reference sequence). The CDR3 DNA is TGTGCCAGTAGTATTCGGGTAGCCGGGGAGCTGTTTTTT. It encodes CASSIRVAGELFF.

V gene TRBV28 combines with J gene TRBJ2-7; no definite D call. Trimming took 1 base from V and 3 from J, leaving 10 bases between them. Germline CDR1 MDHEN, CDR2 SYDVKM. The CDR3 is 14 residues long. CDR3 coding DNA: TGTGCCAGCAGTTTATCCGTTATATACTACGAGCAGTACTTC. Its translation: CASSLSVIYYEQYF. The full variable domain, its missing parts supplied by reference TRBV28 and TRBJ2-7, is DVKVTQSSRYLVKRTGEKVFLECVQDMDHENMFWYRQDPGLGLRLIYFSYDVKMKEKGDIPEGYSVSREKKERFSLILESASTNQTSMYLCASSLSVIYYEQYFGPGTRLTVT.

The chain links TRBV5-4 to TRBJ2-5; a possible D gene is TRBD1 (5 bases). Looked up from germline, CDR1 is SGHNT and CDR2 is YYREEE (reference sequence). V was pared by 4 bases and J by 4 bases, with 8 bases between. The CDR3 loop spans 12 amino acids. This chain's CDR3 is CASSRGSETQYF. CDR3 bases: TGTGCCAGCAGCAGGGGATCAGAGACCCAGTACTTC.

The gene calls are TRBV30 and TRBJ2-4; D is unresolved. The CDR3 spans 12 residues. Trimming stripped 4 bases from V and 10 bases from J, with 14 bases between. Germline V gene sequence: CDR1 GTSNPN, CDR2 SVGIG (reference sequence). This chain's CDR3 is CAWIKAEGIQYF. Written as DNA, the CDR3 is TGTGCCTGGATAAAGGCAGAAGGGATTCAGTACTTC. The full variable domain, with the rest looked up from reference TRBV30 and TRBJ2-4, is SQTIHQWPATLVQPVGSPLSLECTVEGTSNPNLYWYRQAAGRGLQLLFYSVGIGQISSEVPQNLSASRPQDRQFILSSKKLLLSDSGFYLCAWIKAEGIQYFGAGTRLSVL.

The chain has TRBV19 and TRBJ1-1; the D is unclear. CDR1 is LNHDA and CDR2 is SQIVND in the germline V gene (reference sequence). The CDR3 has 13 residues. V was trimmed by 6 bases and J by 0 bases, leaving 8 bases between them. The CDR3 reads CASRERMNTEAFF. The CDR3 DNA follows: TGTGCCAGTAGAGAAAGAATGAACACTGAAGCTTTCTTT.

V and J are TRBV4-3 and TRBJ1-5, with D unclear. With 0 bases removed from V and 2 bases from J, the gap between germline ends came to 17 bases. This CDR3 has 18 residues. Per the germline V gene, CDR1 is LGHNA and CDR2 is YSLEER. DNA for the CDR3: TGCGCCAGCAGCCAAGATTGGCCTCCCGCGGTGGGCAATCAGCCCCAGCATTTT. Protein product: CASSQDWPPAVGNQPQHF.

The J gene is TRBJ1-6, the V gene TRBV7-3; D is undetermined. CDR3 length: 13 amino acids. The V gene's germline CDR1 is SGHTA and CDR2 FQGTGA. V was pared by 5 bases and J by 13 bases, with 15 bases between. The CDR3 sequence: CASSPSGVSPLHF. The CDR3 coding sequence is TGTGCCAGCAGCCCCTCGGGTGTTTCGCCCCTCCACTTT.

The chain employs TRBV7-6 and TRBJ2-7, with TRBD2 identical over 10 bases. The CDR3 loop spans 15 amino acids. With 1 base clipped from V and 5 bases from J, the junction kept 5 bases outside the gene matches. Looked up from germline, CDR1 is SGHVS and CDR2 is FNYEAQ. The CDR3 loop is CASSLEAGGRNEQYF. CDR3 DNA: TGTGCCAGCAGCTTAGAAGCGGGAGGGAGGAACGAGCAGTACTTC.

CDR3 residues: CASTHSDPGNQPQHF. The CDR3 coding sequence is TGTGCCAGCACCCACAGCGACCCTGGCAATCAGCCCCAGCATTTT. V usage is TRBV6-6 and J usage is TRBJ1-5, with no clear D. Germline V gene lookup returns CDR1 MNHNY and CDR2 SVGAGI (reference sequence). CDR3 size: 15 residues. Between the trimmed V and J ends, which lost 7 bases and 2 bases, there was a span of 15 bases.

The V and J genes are TRBV6-5 and TRBJ2-7, with D possibly being TRBD1 (6 bases). The length of the CDR3 is 14 residues. CDR1 is MNHEY and CDR2 is SVGAGI in the germline V gene. V was trimmed by 2 bases and J by 3 bases, leaving 11 bases between them. The CDR3, as DNA: TGTGCCAGCAGTTACGGGACACACGGCTACGAGCAGTACTTC. This codes for CASSYGTHGYEQYF.

The chain is built from TRBV19 and TRBJ1-5; D may be TRBD1 (6 bases). The CDR3 runs to 14 residues. CDR1 and CDR2 from the germline V gene are LNHDA and SQIVND (reference sequence). The ends were cut back, 6 bases at V and 0 bases at J, with 9 bases in the middle. The CDR3 spells CASRGADSNQPQHF. The DNA for the CDR3 is TGTGCCAGTAGGGGGGCAGATAGCAATCAGCCCCAGCATTTT.

J is TRBJ2-7 and V is TRBV9; D is unclear. From germline, CDR1 is SGDLS and CDR2 YYNGEE. The length of the CDR3 is 14 residues. With 0 bases removed from V and 2 bases from J, the gap between germline ends came to 9 bases. The CDR3 is CASSVVGQPYEQYF. CDR3 nucleotide sequence: TGTGCCAGCAGCGTAGTCGGGCAACCCTACGAGCAGTACTTC.

This chain links TRBV4-3 with TRBJ1-4; no firm D call. The CDR3 is made up of 13 amino acids. V was shortened by 0 bases and J by 7 bases, with 6 bases between the two germline ends. CDR1 and CDR2 (germline): LGHNA, YSLEER. The CDR3 DNA reads TGCGCCAGCAGCCAAGAGGGTGGTGAAAAACTGTTTTTT. Amino acids: CASSQEGGEKLFF.

The CDR3 sequence: CASSVGQSEAFF. The CDR3 nucleotides are TGTGCCAGCAGCGTCGGACAGAGTGAAGCTTTCTTT. The V and J genes are TRBV9 and TRBJ1-1, with D tentatively TRBD1 (6 bases). CDR1 SGDLS and CDR2 YYNGEE come from the germline V gene. The CDR3 contains 12 residues. Trimming stripped 2 bases from V and 7 bases from J, with 9 bases between. The full variable domain, rest sourced from reference TRBV9 and TRBJ1-1, is DSGVTQTPKHLITATGQRVTLRCSPRSGDLSVYWYQQSLDQGLQFLIQYYNGEERAKGNILERFSAQQFPDLHSELNLSSLELGDSALYFCASSVGQSEAFFGQGTRLTVV.

This clone was observed a handful of times. The V and J genes are TRBV9 and TRBJ1-1; D gene uncertain. Between the trimmed V and J ends, which lost 0 bases and 1 base, there was a span of 7 bases. Looked up from germline, CDR1 is SGDLS and CDR2 is YYNGEE. The CDR3 contains 14 residues. The CDR3 coding sequence is TGTGCCAGCAGCGTAGAAAGCACGAACACTGAAGCTTTCTTT. Amino acids: CASSVESTNTEAFF.

CDR3 sequence: CASSRPSGGSGANVLTF. As DNA, the CDR3 is TGTGCCAGCAGCCGCCCCAGTGGGGGGAGTGGGGCCAACGTCCTGACTTTC. The chain has TRBV5-4 and TRBJ2-6, with D possibly being TRBD2 (6 bases). Germline-derived CDR1 and CDR2 are SGHNT and YYREEE (reference sequence). V was cut by 4 bases and J by 3 bases, with 17 bases left in between. This CDR3 is built from 17 residues.

The chain is built from TRBV19 and TRBJ1-1; TRBD1 might be the D (5 bases). The CDR3 contains 16 residues. Deletions cut 3 bases from V and 1 base from J, with 15 bases between. The germline CDR1 and CDR2 sequences are LNHDA and SQIVND (reference sequence). DNA of the CDR3: TGTGCCAGTAGTATTTCACCGGGACGTCCGAACACTGAAGCTTTCTTT. Translated, it gives CASSISPGRPNTEAFF.

Judged by abundance, this clone is medium-sized (0.01 to 0.1%). The J gene is TRBJ1-3, the V gene TRBV6-5, with D uncertain. CDR1 and CDR2 (germline): MNHEY, SVGAGI. The CDR3 runs 15 residues. The germline V and J ends were trimmed by 2 bases and 0 bases, with 8 bases remaining between them. This CDR3 reads CASSYSGSSGNTIYF. DNA for the CDR3: TGTGCCAGCAGTTACAGCGGCTCCTCTGGAAACACCATATATTTT.

The rearrangement joins TRBV7-9 to TRBJ1-1; D may be TRBD1 (6 bases). Looked up from germline, CDR1 is SEHNR and CDR2 is FQNEAQ (reference sequence). The V end lost 1 base, the J end lost 3 bases, and 15 bases lay between the germline ends. The CDR3 is 16 amino acids. The CDR3 DNA reads as TGTGCCAGCAGCTTAGTGGGCAGGGGAATGCACACTGAAGCTTTCTTT. This gives the protein CASSLVGRGMHTEAFF.

The gene calls are TRBV7-9 and TRBJ1-2, with TRBD1 as a possible D gene (5 bases). The CDR3 totals 16 residues. Germline V gives CDR1 SEHNR, CDR2 FQNEAQ (reference sequence). Deletions cut 6 bases from V and 3 bases from J, with 20 bases between. Here the CDR3 reads CASSSGAGVLDYGYTF. CDR3 sequence (DNA): TGTGCCAGCAGTTCAGGAGCGGGGGTTCTCGACTATGGCTACACCTTC. The whole variable domain, filled in from reference TRBV7-9 and TRBJ1-2, reads DTGVSQNPRHKITKRGQNVTFRCDPISEHNRLYWYRQTLGQGPEFLTYFQNEAQLEKSRLLSDRFSAERPKGSFSTLEIQRTEQGDSAMYLCASSSGAGVLDYGYTFGSGTRLTVV.

The V and J genes are TRBV10-3 and TRBJ1-2; possibly TRBD1 for D (5 bases). This CDR3 region has 13 residues. The germline V gene has CDR1 ENHRY and CDR2 SYGVKD. Trimming took off 4 bases at V and 8 bases at J, with 14 bases between the two ends. CDR3 coding DNA: TGTGCCATCAGTGTCAGGGAGGGTCACGGCTACACCTTC. Translating gives CAISVREGHGYTF.

The chain joins TRBV15 to TRBJ1-2; TRBD1 agrees at 7 bases. After removal of 0 bases from V and 4 bases from J, the junction contained 5 bases not matched to a gene. Per germline, CDR1 LNHNV and CDR2 YYDKDF (reference sequence). The CDR3 consists of 15 residues. The CDR3 DNA reads TGTGCCACCAGCAGAGACAATTGGGACAGCTATGGCTACACCTTC. Its protein product is CATSRDNWDSYGYTF.

The V call is TRBV14, the J call TRBJ2-1; a weak D match, TRBD2 (5 bases). CDR1 is SGHDN, CDR2 FVKESK, per germline. CDR3 length: 11 residues. V shed 1 base and J shed 12 bases, with 7 bases lying between them. CDR3 amino acids: CASSQGTRQFF. The CDR3 bases are TGTGCCAGCAGCCAAGGGACTCGGCAGTTCTTC.

V is TRBV19 and J is TRBJ2-1; 8 nucleotides line up with TRBD2. The junction had 0 bases not matched to a gene; V was cut back by 0 bases and J by 2 bases. CDR3 size: 15 residues. Germline-derived CDR1 and CDR2 are LNHDA and SQIVND (reference sequence). The CDR3 loop is CASSIEAGAYNEQFF. The CDR3 bases are TGTGCCAGTAGTATAGAAGCGGGGGCCTACAATGAGCAGTTCTTC.

This clone has more than one count but fewer than ten. V is TRBV2 and J is TRBJ1-1; D unresolved. V was shortened by 4 bases and J by 1 base, with 10 bases between the two germline ends. CDR1 and CDR2 from the germline V gene are SNHLY and FYNNEI. This CDR3 comprises 14 residues. CDR3 region: CASSGQQENTEAFF. CDR3 sequence (DNA): TGTGCCAGCAGTGGGCAGCAGGAGAACACTGAAGCTTTCTTT.

The chain has TRBV7-9 and TRBJ2-7; D unresolved. This CDR3 region has 14 residues. V was trimmed by 3 bases and J by 0 bases, leaving 9 bases between them. From germline, CDR1 is SEHNR and CDR2 FQNEAQ (reference sequence). The CDR3 loop reads CASSFIHDSYEQYF. The CDR3 region has the DNA TGTGCCAGCAGCTTCATACATGACTCCTACGAGCAGTACTTC.

This chain connects TRBV13 to TRBJ2-1; 10 bases are shared with TRBD1. Looked up from germline, CDR1 is PRHDT and CDR2 is FYEKMQ (reference sequence). This CDR3 is built from 16 residues. J was trimmed by 8 bases and V by 10 bases; bases with no gene match: 17. This CDR3 is CATLDRGRGSWDEQFF. As DNA, the CDR3 is TGTGCCACCCTCGACAGGGGGCGCGGGAGTTGGGATGAGCAGTTCTTC. The whole variable domain, remainder taken from reference TRBV13 and TRBJ2-1, is AAGVIQSPRHLIKEKRETATLKCYPIPRHDTVYWYQQGPGQDPQFLISFYEKMQSDKGSIPDRFSAQQFSDYHSELNMSSLELGDSALYFCATLDRGRGSWDEQFFGPGTRLTVL.

V usage is TRBV6-5 and J usage is TRBJ1-5; weak D call: TRBD1 (5 bases). Germline V gene sequence: CDR1 MNHEY, CDR2 SVGAGI. V was pared by 0 bases and J by 5 bases, with 5 bases between. The CDR3 is made up of 13 amino acids. The chain's CDR3 is CASSYSGDQPQHF. CDR3 DNA: TGTGCCAGCAGTTACTCGGGGGATCAGCCCCAGCATTTT.

Comment on this clone: This likely traces to a read error, being one base from a far larger clone. Other DNA sequences from this sample encode an identical CDR3 as well. CDR3 loop: CASSQEPGQGGTEAFF. CDR3 coding DNA: TGTGCCAGCAGCCAAGAACCAGGACAGGGCGGCACTGAAGCTTTCTTT. The V and J genes are TRBV5-4 and TRBJ1-1; 8 bases agree with TRBD1. The germline CDR1 and CDR2 sequences are SGHNT and YYREEE (reference sequence). The junction had 12 bases not matched to a gene; V was cut back by 4 bases and J by 4 bases. The CDR3 is made up of 16 amino acids.

The chain has TRBV4-3 and TRBJ2-7; 7 positions match TRBD1. The CDR3 loop spans 14 amino acids. V dropped 5 bases and J dropped 2; count of bases not matched to a gene: 6. Per germline, CDR1 LGHNA and CDR2 YSLEER. The CDR3 spells CASSARQGAYEQYF. CDR3 DNA: TGCGCCAGCAGCGCGCGGCAGGGGGCCTACGAGCAGTACTTC.